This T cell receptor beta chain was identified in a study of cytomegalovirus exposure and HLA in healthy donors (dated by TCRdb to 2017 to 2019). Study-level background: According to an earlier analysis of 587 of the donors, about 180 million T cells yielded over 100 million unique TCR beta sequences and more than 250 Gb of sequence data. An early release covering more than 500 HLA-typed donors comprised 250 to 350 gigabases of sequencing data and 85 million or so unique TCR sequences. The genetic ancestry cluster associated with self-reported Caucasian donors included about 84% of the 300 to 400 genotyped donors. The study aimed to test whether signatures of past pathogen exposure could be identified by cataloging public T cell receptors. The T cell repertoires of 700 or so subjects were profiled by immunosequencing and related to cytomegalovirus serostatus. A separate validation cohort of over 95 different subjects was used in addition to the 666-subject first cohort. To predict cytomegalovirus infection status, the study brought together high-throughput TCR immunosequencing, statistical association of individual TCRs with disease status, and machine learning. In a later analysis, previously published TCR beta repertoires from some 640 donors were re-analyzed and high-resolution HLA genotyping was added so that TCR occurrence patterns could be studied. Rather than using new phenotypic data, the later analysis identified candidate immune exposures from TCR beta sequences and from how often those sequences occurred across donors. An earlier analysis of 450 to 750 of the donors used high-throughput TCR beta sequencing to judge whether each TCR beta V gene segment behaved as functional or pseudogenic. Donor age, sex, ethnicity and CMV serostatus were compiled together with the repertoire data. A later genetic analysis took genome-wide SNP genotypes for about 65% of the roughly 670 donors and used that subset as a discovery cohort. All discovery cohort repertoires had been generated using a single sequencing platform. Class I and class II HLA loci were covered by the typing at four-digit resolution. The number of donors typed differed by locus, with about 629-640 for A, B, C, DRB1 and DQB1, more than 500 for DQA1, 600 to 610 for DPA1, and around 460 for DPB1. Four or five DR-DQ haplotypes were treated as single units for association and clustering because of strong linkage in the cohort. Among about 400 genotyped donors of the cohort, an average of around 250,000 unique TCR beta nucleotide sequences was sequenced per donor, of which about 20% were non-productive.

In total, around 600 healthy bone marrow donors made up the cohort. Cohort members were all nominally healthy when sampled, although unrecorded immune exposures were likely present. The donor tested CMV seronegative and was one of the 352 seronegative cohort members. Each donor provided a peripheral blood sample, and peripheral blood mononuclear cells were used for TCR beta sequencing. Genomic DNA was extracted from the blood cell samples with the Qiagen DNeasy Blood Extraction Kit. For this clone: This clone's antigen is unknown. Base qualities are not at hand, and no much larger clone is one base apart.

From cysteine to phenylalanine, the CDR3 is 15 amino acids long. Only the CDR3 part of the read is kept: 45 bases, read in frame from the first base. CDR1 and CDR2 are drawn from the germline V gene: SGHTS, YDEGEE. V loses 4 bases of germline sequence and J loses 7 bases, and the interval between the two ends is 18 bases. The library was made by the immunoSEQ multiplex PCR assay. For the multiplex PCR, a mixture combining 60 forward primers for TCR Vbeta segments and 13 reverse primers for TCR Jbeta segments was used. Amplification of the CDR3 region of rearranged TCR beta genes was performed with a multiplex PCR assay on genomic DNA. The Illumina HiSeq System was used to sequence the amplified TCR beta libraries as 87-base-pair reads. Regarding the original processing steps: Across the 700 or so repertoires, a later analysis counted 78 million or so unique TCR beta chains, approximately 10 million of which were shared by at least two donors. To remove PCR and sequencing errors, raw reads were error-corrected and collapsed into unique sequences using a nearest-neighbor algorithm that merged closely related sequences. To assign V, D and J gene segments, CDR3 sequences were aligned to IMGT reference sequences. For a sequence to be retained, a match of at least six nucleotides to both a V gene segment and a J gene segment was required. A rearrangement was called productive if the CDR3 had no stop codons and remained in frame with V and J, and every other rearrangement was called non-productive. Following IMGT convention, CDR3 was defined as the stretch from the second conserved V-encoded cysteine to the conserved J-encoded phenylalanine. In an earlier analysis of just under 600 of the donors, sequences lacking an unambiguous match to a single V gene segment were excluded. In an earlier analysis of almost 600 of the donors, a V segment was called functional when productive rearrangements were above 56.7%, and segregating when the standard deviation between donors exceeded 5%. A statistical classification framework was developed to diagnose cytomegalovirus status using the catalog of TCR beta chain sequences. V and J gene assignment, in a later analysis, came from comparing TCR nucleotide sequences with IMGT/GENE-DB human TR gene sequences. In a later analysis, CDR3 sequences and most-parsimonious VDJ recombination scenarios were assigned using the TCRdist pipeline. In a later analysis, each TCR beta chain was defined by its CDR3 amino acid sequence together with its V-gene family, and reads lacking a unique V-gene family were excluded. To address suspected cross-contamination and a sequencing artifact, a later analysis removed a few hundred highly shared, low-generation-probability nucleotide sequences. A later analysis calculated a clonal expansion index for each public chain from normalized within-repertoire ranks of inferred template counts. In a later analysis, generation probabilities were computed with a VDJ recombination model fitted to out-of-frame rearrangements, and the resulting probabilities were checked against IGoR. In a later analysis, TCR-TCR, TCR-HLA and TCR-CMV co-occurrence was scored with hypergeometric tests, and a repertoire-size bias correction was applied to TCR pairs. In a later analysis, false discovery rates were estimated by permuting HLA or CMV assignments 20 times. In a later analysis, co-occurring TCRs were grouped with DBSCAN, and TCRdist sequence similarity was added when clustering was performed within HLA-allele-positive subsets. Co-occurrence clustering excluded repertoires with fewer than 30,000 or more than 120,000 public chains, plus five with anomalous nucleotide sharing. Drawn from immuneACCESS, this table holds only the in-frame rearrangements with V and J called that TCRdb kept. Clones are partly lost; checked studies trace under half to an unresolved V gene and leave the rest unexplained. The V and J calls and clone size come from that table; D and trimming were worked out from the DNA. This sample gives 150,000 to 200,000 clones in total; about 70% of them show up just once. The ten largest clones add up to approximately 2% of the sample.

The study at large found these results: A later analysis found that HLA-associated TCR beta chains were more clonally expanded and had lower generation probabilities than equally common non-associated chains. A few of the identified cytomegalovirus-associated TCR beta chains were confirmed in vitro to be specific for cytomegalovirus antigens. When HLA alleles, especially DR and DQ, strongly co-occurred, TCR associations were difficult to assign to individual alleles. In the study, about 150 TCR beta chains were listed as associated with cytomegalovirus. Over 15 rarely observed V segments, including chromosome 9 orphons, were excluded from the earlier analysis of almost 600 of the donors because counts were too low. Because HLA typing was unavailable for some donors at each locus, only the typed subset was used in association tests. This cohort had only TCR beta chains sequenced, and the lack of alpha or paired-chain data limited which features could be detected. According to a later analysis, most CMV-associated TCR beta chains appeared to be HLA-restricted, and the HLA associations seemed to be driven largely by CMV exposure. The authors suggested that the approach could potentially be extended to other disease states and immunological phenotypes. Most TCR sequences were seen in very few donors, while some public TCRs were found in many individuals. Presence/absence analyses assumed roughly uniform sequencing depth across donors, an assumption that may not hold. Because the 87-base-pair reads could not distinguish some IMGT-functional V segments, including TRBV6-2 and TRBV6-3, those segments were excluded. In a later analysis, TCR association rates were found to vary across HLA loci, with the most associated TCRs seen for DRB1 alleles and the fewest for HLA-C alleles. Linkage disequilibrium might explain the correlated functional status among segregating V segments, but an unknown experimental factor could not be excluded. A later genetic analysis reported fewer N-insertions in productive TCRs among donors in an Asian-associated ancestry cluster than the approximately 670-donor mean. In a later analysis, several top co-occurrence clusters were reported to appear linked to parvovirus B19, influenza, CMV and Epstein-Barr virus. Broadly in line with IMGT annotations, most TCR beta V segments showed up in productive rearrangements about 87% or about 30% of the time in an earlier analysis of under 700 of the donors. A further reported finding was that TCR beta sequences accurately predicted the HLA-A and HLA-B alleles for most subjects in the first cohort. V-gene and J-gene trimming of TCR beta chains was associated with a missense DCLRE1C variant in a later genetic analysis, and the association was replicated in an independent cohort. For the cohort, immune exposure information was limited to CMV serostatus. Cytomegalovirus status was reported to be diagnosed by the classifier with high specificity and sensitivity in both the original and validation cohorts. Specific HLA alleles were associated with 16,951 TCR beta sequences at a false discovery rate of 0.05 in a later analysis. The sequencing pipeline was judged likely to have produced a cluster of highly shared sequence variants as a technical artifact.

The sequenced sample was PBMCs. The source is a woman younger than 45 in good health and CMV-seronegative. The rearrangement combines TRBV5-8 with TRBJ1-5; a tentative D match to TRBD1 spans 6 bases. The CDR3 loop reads CASSRNKQGGQPQHF. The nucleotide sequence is TGTGCCAGCAGCCGCAATAAACAGGGCGGGCAGCCCCAGCATTTT.